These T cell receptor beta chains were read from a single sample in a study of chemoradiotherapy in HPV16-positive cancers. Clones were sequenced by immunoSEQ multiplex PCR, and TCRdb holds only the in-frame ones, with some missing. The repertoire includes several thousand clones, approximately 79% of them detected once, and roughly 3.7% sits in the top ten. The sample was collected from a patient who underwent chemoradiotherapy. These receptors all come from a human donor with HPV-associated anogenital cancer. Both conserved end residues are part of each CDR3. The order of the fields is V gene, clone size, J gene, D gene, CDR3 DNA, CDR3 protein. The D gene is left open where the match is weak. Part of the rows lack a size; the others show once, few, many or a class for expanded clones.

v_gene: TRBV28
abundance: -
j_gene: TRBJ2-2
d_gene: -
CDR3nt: TGTGCCAGCAATGGACCCAACACCGGGGAGCTGTTTTTT
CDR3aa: CASNGPNTGELFF

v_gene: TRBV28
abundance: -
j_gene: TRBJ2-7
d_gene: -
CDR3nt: TGTGCCAGCCTACCAGAGGACGGTCTGGGCGAGCAGTACTTC
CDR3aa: CASLPEDGLGEQYF

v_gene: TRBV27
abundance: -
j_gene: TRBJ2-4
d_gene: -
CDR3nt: TGTGCCAGCAGTCCCCAGGACAGTATAGCCAAAAACATTCAGTACTTC
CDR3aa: CASSPQDSIAKNIQYF

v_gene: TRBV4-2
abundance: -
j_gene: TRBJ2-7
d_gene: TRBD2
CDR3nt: TGTGCCAGCAGCCGGGATCAGACGGGGGGAAGCTCCTACGAGCAGTACTTC
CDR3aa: CASSRDQTGGSSYEQYF

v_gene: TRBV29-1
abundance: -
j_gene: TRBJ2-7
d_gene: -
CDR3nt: TGCAGCGTAGACAGCTCCTACGAGCAGTACTTC
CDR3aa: CSVDSSYEQYF

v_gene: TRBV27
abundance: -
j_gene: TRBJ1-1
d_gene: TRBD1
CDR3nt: TGTGCCAGCAGTTTAAAAGGGCAGGGGGTGAACACTGAAGCTTTCTTT
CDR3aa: CASSLKGQGVNTEAFF

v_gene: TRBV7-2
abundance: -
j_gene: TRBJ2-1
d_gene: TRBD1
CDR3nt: TGTGCCAGCAGCTTAAGTGTATTCGCCGGGACAGCAAACTACAATGAGCAGTTCTTC
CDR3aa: CASSLSVFAGTANYNEQFF

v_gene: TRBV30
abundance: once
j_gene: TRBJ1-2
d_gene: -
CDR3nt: TGTGCCTGGACCGAACAGAATTACTATGGCTACACCTTC
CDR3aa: CAWTEQNYYGYTF

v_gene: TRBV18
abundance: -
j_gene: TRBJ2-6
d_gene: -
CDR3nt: TGTGCCAGCTCACCAACAGGGTTTAGTGAATCTGGGGCCAACGTCCTGACTTTC
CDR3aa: CASSPTGFSESGANVLTF

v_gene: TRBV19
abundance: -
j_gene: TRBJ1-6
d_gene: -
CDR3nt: TGTGCCAGTATGGCGACAATTAATTCACCCCTCCACTTT
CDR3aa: CASMATINSPLHF

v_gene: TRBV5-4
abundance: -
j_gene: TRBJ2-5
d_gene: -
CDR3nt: TGTGCCAGCAGCTTGTCCCCGACTTCGACTAGAGAGACCCAGTACTTC
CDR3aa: CASSLSPTSTRETQYF

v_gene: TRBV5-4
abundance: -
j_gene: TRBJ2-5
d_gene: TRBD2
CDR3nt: TGTGCCAGCAGCCGTGGGACTAGCGTACTACAAGAGACCCAGTACTTC
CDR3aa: CASSRGTSVLQETQYF

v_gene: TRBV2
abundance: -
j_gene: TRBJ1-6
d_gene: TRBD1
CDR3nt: TGTGCCAGCAGCGGACAGGGGAATTCACCCCTCCACTTT
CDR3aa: CASSGQGNSPLHF

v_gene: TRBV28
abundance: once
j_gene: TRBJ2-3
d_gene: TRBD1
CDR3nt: TGTGCCAGCAGTTTAAGCGGGACAGGGGTAACAGATACGCAGTATTTT
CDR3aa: CASSLSGTGVTDTQYF

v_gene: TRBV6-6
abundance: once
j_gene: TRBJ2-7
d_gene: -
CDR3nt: TGTGCCAGCCAGGGACCGAATTCCTACGAGCAGTACTTC
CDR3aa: CASQGPNSYEQYF

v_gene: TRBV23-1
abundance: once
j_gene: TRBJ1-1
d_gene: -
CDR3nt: TGCGCCAGCAGTCAAAGAGGGTCGGTCACGAAAGCTTTCTTT
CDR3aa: CASSQRGSVTKAFF

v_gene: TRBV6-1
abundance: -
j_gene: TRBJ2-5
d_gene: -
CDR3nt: TGTGCCAGCAGTGAAGCGCGCATAGGAATGGGGGGGCGGCGAGAGACCCAGTACTTC
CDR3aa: CASSEARIGMGGRRETQYF

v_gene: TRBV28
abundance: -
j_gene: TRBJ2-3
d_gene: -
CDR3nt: TGTGCCAGCAGGGGACATGATACGCAGTATTTT
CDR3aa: CASRGHDTQYF

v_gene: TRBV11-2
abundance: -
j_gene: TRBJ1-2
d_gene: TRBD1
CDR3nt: TGTGCCAGCAGCCCCAGCACAGGGGTGGTATATGGCTACACCTTC
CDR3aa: CASSPSTGVVYGYTF

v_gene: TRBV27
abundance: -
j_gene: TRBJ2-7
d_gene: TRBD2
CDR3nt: TGTGCCAGCAGTTTCGGCCTAGCGGGGGTCCCCTCCTACGAGCAGTACTTC
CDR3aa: CASSFGLAGVPSYEQYF

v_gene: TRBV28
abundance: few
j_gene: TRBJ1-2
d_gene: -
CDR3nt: TGTGCCAGCAGTGTAGAAGGGCAAGCTAACTATGGCTACACCTTC
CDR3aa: CASSVEGQANYGYTF

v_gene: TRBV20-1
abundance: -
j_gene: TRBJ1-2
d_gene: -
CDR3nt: TGCAGTGCCACTCTTGGCTATGGCTACACCTTC
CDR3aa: CSATLGYGYTF

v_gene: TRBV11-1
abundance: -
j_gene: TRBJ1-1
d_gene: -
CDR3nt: TGTGCCAGCAGCTTAGAATCAACACAGGGTGAAGCTTTCTTT
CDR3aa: CASSLESTQGEAFF

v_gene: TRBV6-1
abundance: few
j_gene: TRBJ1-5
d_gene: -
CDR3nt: TGTGCCGGGTCCGGGGGCCTCAATCAGCCCCAGCATTTT
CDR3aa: CAGSGGLNQPQHF

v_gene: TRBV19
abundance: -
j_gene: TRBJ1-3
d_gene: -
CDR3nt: TGTGCCAGTAACAAACCACCCGGGCGCCACTCTGGAAACACCATATATTTT
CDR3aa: CASNKPPGRHSGNTIYF

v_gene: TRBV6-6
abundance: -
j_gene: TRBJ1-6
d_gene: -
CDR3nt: TGTGCCAGCTCGACCCTCCTGGGGGGGGTAAATTCACCCCTCCACTTT
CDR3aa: CASSTLLGGVNSPLHF

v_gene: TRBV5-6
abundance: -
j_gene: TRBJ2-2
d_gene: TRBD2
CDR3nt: TGTGCCAGCAGCTTTTACGGGAGGGCCCCCGGGGAGCTGTTTTTT
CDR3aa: CASSFYGRAPGELFF

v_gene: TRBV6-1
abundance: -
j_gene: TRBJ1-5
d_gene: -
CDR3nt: TGTGCCAGCAGTGCCCAGGGGTCCCAGCCCCAGCATTTT
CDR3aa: CASSAQGSQPQHF

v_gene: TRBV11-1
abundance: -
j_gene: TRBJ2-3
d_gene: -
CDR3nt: TGTGCCAGCAGCTCTCGCACAGATACGCAGTATTTT
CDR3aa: CASSSRTDTQYF

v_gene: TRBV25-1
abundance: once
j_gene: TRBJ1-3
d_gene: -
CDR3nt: TGTGCCAGCAGTGAAGGAAGGGCCCGCTATGGAAACACCATATATTTT
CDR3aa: CASSEGRARYGNTIYF

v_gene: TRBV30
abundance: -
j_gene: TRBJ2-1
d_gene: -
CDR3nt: TGTGCCTGGAGTGTAGGCGGAGTAGGGGAGCAGTTCTTC
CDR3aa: CAWSVGGVGEQFF

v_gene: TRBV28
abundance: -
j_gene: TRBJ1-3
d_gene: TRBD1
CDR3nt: TGTGCCAGCAGTTTGACAGGGAGAAACACCATATATTTT
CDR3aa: CASSLTGRNTIYF

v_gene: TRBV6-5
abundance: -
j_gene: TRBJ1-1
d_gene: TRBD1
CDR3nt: TGTGCCAGCAGTGGCGACAGGGGCGCTTTCTTT
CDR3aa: CASSGDRGAFF

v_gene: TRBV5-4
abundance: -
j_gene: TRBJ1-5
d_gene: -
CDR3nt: TGTGCCAGCAGCCGTACGGCAGGGGAGCCCCAGCATTTT
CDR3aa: CASSRTAGEPQHF

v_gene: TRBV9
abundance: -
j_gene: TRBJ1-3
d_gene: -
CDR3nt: TGTGCCAGCAGCGCCAGGACAGATCTTTACTCTGGAAACACCATATATTTT
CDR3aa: CASSARTDLYSGNTIYF

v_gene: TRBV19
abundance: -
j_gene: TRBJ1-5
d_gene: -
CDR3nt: TGTGCCAGTAGTATCCCCGGTATCGTGGATATACCCCAGCATTTT
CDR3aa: CASSIPGIVDIPQHF

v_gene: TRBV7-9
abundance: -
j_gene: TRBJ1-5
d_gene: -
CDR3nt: TGTGCCAGCAGCTTGGTGTATAGAGGGCGACATCAGCCCCAGCATTTT
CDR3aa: CASSLVYRGRHQPQHF

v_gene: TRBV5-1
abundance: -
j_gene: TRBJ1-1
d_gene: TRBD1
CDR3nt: TGCGCCAGCAGCGCCCGACAGGGGCGGAACACTGAAGCTTTCTTT
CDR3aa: CASSARQGRNTEAFF

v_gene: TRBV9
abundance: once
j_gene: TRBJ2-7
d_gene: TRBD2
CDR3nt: TGTGCCAGCAGCGTGTCTGCGACTAGCGGGGGGGCGGTACAAGAGCAGTACTTC
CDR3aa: CASSVSATSGGAVQEQYF

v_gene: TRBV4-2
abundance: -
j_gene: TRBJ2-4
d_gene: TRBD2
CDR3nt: TGTGCCAGCAGCCAAGAATCTAGCGGAAGAGCCATTCAGTACTTC
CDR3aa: CASSQESSGRAIQYF

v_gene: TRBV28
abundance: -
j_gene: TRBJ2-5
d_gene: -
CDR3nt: TGTGCCAGCAGCGCGGACGACTATGAAGAGACCCAGTACTTC
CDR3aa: CASSADDYEETQYF

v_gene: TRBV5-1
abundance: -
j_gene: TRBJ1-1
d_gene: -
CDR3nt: TGCGCCAGCAGGGTGGGGTCGGCAGACCTCACTGAAGCTTTCTTT
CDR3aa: CASRVGSADLTEAFF

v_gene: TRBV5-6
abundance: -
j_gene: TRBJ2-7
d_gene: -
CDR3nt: TGTGCCAGCAGCTTGGTAACTAGCTCCGACGAGCAGTACTTC
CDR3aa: CASSLVTSSDEQYF

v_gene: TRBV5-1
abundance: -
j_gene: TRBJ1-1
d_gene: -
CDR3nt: TGCGCCAGCAGCTTGGATTGGGGCCGGAACACTGAAGCTTTCTTT
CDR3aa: CASSLDWGRNTEAFF

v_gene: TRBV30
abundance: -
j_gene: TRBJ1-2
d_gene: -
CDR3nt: TGTGCCTGGAGTGCCGGGACTGATTATGGCTACACCTTC
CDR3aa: CAWSAGTDYGYTF

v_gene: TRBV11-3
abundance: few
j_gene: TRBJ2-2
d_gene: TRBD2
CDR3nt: TGTGCCAGCAGCTTTCTTACTAGCGCCGGGGAGCTGTTTTTT
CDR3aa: CASSFLTSAGELFF

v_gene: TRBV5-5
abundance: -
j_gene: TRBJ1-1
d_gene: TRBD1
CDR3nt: TGTGCCAGCAGCTTCACAGGGGAAACTGAAGCTTTCTTT
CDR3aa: CASSFTGETEAFF